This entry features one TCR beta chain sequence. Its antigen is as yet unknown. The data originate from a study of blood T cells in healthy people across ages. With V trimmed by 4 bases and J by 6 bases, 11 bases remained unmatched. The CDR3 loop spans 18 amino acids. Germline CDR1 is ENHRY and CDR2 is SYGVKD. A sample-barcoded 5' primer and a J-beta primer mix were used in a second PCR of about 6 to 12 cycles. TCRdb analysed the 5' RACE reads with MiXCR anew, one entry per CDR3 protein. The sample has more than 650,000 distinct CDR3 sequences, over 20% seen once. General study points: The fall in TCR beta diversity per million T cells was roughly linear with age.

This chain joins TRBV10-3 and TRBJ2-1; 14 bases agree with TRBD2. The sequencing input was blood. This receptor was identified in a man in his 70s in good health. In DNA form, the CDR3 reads TGTGCCATCAGTGTTACCGGGACTAGCGGGAGTTTCTCCAATGAGCAGTTCTTC. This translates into CAISVTGTSGSFSNEQFF.